This T cell receptor beta chain came from a study of shared clonotypes between healthy human individuals (dated by TCRdb to 2019 to 2021). Background on the whole study: Three men and a couple of women, aged 18 to 49 years, made up the cohort. For each donor, CD4 naive and CD4 memory were each run on three plates, CD8 naive on two plates, and CD8 memory on one plate. Blood TCR repertoires of five healthy adults were deeply sequenced to estimate repertoire size and the extent of clonotype sharing between individuals. Each donor's leukapheresis produced roughly between about 0.8 and 8.9 billion PBMCs. To increase sequencing depth and limit assay-specific biases, different laboratories used diverse techniques to prepare libraries and sequence TCR repertoires. Here is what the overall study found, with its caveats: Clonotypes shared by all four sorted-subset donors showed higher generation probabilities than non-shared clonotypes. Even with the large sequencing depth, rarefaction of the sorted-subset datasets indicated that sequencing was incomplete. The small number of donors limited the genetic and exposure-history diversity represented. About 5% of naive CD4, around 4% of naive CD8, 2.3% of memory CD4, and 0.4% of memory CD8 clonotypes were shared across four donors. Naive subsets generally had larger estimated clonotype richness than memory subsets did. Sampling was restricted to blood, and TCR repertoires in tissues likely differ from the TCR repertoires found in blood. Pairwise subsampling indicated that sequencing depth was expected to affect the degree of clonotype sharing among donors.

Healthy HIV-negative adults with no recently reported acute infections or vaccinations were included as donors. All donors were Caucasian adults living in Nashville, Tennessee, USA. CD4+ T cells were enriched by magnetic negative selection, after which naive cells were positively selected on CD45RA and the negative fraction was taken as the memory subset. Blood was collected by leukapheresis, and PBMCs were isolated by Ficoll-Histopaque density gradient centrifugation and then cryopreserved in liquid nitrogen vapor phase. Analytical flow cytometry was used to check the purity and quantity of every magnetically sorted T cell population. Each sorted fraction had its genomic DNA isolated and then quantified by UV absorbance on a Nanodrop 2000c. Its CDR3 holds 15 amino acids, cysteine through phenylalanine. Only CDR3 DNA is held: 45 bases, read in frame from base 1. CDR1 is given as MNHNS and CDR2 as SASEGT, both from the germline V gene. Here V drops 4 bases and J drops 1 base, and the junction holds 3 bases not matched to any gene.

Using the deep immunoSEQ assay, TCR CDR3 regions were amplified from genomic DNA by multiplex PCR. Extracted genomic DNA from each cell subset was distributed evenly across all wells of several immunoSEQ 96-well plates, and each plate was treated as a replicate. For sorted subsets, each replicate PCR was loaded with 200 to 250 ng genomic DNA, equivalent to 30,000 to 35,000 T cell genomes. Purified libraries were quantified with a Qubit 3.0 fluorometer, sized on a Bioanalyzer 2100, and re-quantified with the KAPA Library Quantification kit. Each immunoSEQ 96-well plate was sequenced on its own single-read 150-cycle Illumina NextSeq 550 flow cell. The published analysis was carried out like this. Because the immunoSEQ output included only junctional sequences and no quality scores, the filtering could not be the same as the filtering used for full-length reads. Sequences were annotated with PyIR, a Python wrapper for IgBLAST v1.9, using IMGT germline references to assign V/J genes and CDR3. Any read was removed if the V/J assignment was weak (E-value above 1e-6), the CDR3 was missing, or the read contained stop codons, out-of-frame junctions, or ambiguous translated residues. A V3J clonotype was defined by an identical inferred V gene, J gene, and CDR3 amino acid sequence. Percentage overlap between repertoires was calculated by dividing the number of shared unique clonotypes by the size of the smaller repertoire. RTK rarefaction, the Chao1 estimator, and Recon v2.1 estimates of unobserved clonotypes were used to assess repertoire richness. Generation probabilities were computed with OLGA for all TCRbeta clonotypes obtained by the gDNA method from four donors. What TCRdb holds here is the immuneACCESS table cut down to in-frame rearrangements. Part of the clones is not present; checked against another copy, under half of the missing clones reflect an unresolved V gene, and the others are unexplained. Clone size and the V and J calls come from that table; the DNA yielded D and trimming. Across this sample there are hundreds of thousands of clones, with around four fifths seen only once. The top ten hold more than 1.5% of the sample.

As for this clone: Its antigen is unknown. No per-base quality is available; no much larger clone lies one base away.

The chain is made from TRBV6-1 and TRBJ2-2; TRBD1 aligns with 7 central bases. The receptor was derived from a woman in her thirties in good health. The sequenced sample was memory CD4+ T cells sorted from blood. In the paper's terms, the cell subset or site label means: CD45RA-negative fraction. In nucleotides, the sequence is TGTGCCAGCAGTGCCAGGACAGGGAACACCGGGGAGCTGTTTTTT. Translation gives CASSARTGNTGELFF.